The 27 T cell receptor beta chains reported below all come from one sample, sequenced in a study of beta chain features in type 1 diabetes. Study outcomes and limitations: A moderate, significant TCRB CDR3 shortening appeared in type 1 diabetes across four CD4+ subsets.

These receptors have no identified antigens. Of the isolated RNA, all was reverse transcribed, and so the sequenced material was expressed TCRB transcripts. TCRdb's table, derived via immunoSEQ multiplex PCR, lists solely in-frame clones and lacks some. The data show around 250,000 clones, around 14% seen once. What was sequenced was naive CD4+ T cells from blood. The source is a man aged 25 to 40 with type 1 diabetes.

The V call is TRBV4-2, the J call TRBJ2-5; D perhaps matches TRBD2 (6 bases). In germline, CDR1 is LGHNA, CDR2 YNFKEQ. The CDR3 length is 16 residues. The V end was cut by 1 base, the J end by 1 base, with 13 bases between. CDR3 sequence: CASSQGGGIPQETQYF. DNA for the CDR3: TGTGCCAGCAGCCAAGGTGGCGGGATCCCCCAAGAGACCCAGTACTTC.

V gene TRBV7-9 combines with J gene TRBJ1-5; 8 positions agree with TRBD1. CDR1 and CDR2 from the germline V gene are SEHNR and FQNEAQ (reference sequence). The CDR3 length is 16 residues. Trimming at V came to 7 bases and at J to 4 bases, leaving 12 bases not matched to a gene. The CDR3 loop is CASNIPTRGPNQPQHF. Here the CDR3 DNA reads TGTGCCAGCAATATACCGACCAGGGGGCCGAATCAGCCCCAGCATTTT.

This clone has more than one count but fewer than ten. The chain joins TRBV25-1 to TRBJ2-3; TRBD2 might be the D (5 bases). Germline CDR1 and CDR2: MGHDK and SYGVNS. The CDR3 has 12 amino acids. Deletions cut 10 bases from V and 2 bases from J, with 10 bases between. CDR3 bases: TGTGCCACCGCGGGTTCCACAGATACGCAGTATTTT. Its translation is CATAGSTDTQYF.

This clone was picked up a small number of times. The rearrangement joins TRBV4-2 to TRBJ2-7; 8 positions agree with TRBD2. Unmatched junction bases numbered 14, after V lost 10 bases and J lost 6 bases. Germline loops: CDR1 LGHNA, CDR2 YNFKEQ. The CDR3 consists of 14 residues. The CDR3 coding sequence is TGTGCCACCTCAACCGGGACTAGAAGGGGCGAGCAGTACTTC. This codes for CATSTGTRRGEQYF.

The table lists this clone with a few counts. The chain uses TRBV5-1 and TRBJ1-2, with unresolved D. Germline V gene data show CDR1 as SGHRS and CDR2 as YFSETQ. Trimming removed 1 base at V and 1 base at J, with 8 bases between. CDR3 size: 14 residues. The CDR3 loop is CASSLSQVNYGYTF. The DNA for the CDR3 is TGCGCCAGCAGCTTGAGCCAGGTTAACTATGGCTACACCTTC.

This clone was seen only a few times. The rearrangement uses TRBV5-1 and TRBJ1-2; 8 bases fit TRBD1. After removal of 1 base from V and 7 bases from J, the junction contained 6 bases not matched to a gene. This CDR3 is built from 14 residues. Germline-derived CDR1 and CDR2 are SGHRS and YFSETQ. Here the CDR3 DNA reads TGCGCCAGCAGCTTGTCAGGGGGCGAGCGTGGCTACACCTTC. Translated, it gives CASSLSGGERGYTF. The full variable domain, rest sourced from reference TRBV5-1 and TRBJ1-2, is KAGVTQTPRYLIKTRGQQVTLSCSPISGHRSVSWYQQTPGQGLQFLFEYFSETQRNKGNFPGRFSGRQFSNSRSEMNVSTLELGDSALYLCASSLSGGERGYTFGSGTRLTVV.

This clone has a handful of counts. The J gene is TRBJ2-3, the V gene TRBV29-1; D is undetermined. Germline CDR1 is SQVTM and CDR2 is ANQGSEA. The CDR3 is 12 residues long. The germline V and J ends were trimmed by 2 bases and 5 bases, with 8 bases remaining between them. DNA of the CDR3: TGCAGCGTTGAAAAGAGCGAAGATACGCAGTATTTT. As protein: CSVEKSEDTQYF.

This clone came up a few times. This rearrangement joins TRBV5-1 to TRBJ2-1; TRBD1 is a possible D gene (5 bases). The V and J ends lost 4 bases and 0 bases respectively, with 14 bases between them. CDR3 size: 16 residues. Germline V gene lookup returns CDR1 SGHRS and CDR2 YFSETQ. The CDR3 loop reads CASSPSRQTSYNEQFF. The CDR3, as DNA: TGCGCCAGCAGCCCTTCTCGACAGACCTCCTACAATGAGCAGTTCTTC.

This rearrangement joins TRBV5-1 to TRBJ2-3, with 14 bases identical to TRBD2. Germline V lookup: CDR1 SGHRS, CDR2 YFSETQ. Trimming took 4 bases from V and 2 from J; bases not matched to a gene: 6. This CDR3 spans 17 amino acids. The CDR3 DNA is TGCGCCAGCAGCCCCGGACTAGCGGGAGGAATCACAGATACGCAGTATTTT. It codes for CASSPGLAGGITDTQYF.

This clone has more than one count but fewer than ten. J is TRBJ1-2 and V is TRBV30; 8 nucleotides align to TRBD1. This CDR3 region has 13 residues. Germline-derived CDR1 and CDR2 are GTSNPN and SVGIG (reference sequence). V lost 3 bases, J lost 2 bases, and 2 bases stayed unmatched. Here the CDR3 reads CAWSRTGNYGYTF. The CDR3 DNA follows: TGTGCCTGGAGCCGGACAGGGAACTATGGCTACACCTTC.

For this clone: Other DNA sequences within the sample encode an identical CDR3. The chain carries TRBV7-9 and TRBJ2-6, with D possibly being TRBD1 (5 bases). The CDR3 loop spans 16 amino acids. Germline CDR1 is SEHNR and CDR2 is FQNEAQ (reference sequence). Deletions cut 3 bases from V and 0 bases from J, with 9 bases between. The CDR3 loop reads CASSFGQSSGANVLTF. For the CDR3, the DNA is TGTGCCAGCAGCTTCGGACAATCCTCTGGGGCCAACGTCCTGACTTTC.

The gene calls are TRBV6-6 and TRBJ2-1; D may be TRBD2 (6 bases). The CDR3 runs to 13 residues. Per germline, CDR1 MNHNY and CDR2 SVGAGI (reference sequence). Trimming left V 4 bases short and J 5 bases short, with 9 bases between. The CDR3 reads CASSFRLDNEQFF. The DNA for the CDR3 is TGTGCCAGCAGTTTTAGACTAGACAATGAGCAGTTCTTC.

The V gene is TRBV5-1, the J gene TRBJ1-2; D unclear. Trimming shortened V by 4 bases and J by 4 bases, and 17 bases separated the two germline ends. Looked up from germline, CDR1 is SGHRS and CDR2 is YFSETQ. CDR3 length equals 15 residues. CDR3 amino acids: CASSPEITSVYGYTF. The CDR3 nucleotides are TGCGCCAGCAGCCCCGAAATCACCTCAGTCTATGGCTACACCTTC.

The chain recombines TRBV7-9 with TRBJ2-1; the match to TRBD2 covers 10 bases. The CDR3 runs 16 residues. Per the germline V gene, CDR1 is SEHNR and CDR2 is FQNEAQ (reference sequence). Unmatched junction bases numbered 12, after V lost 3 bases and J lost 10 bases. CDR3 nucleotide sequence: TGTGCCAGCAGCTTCTATCTTAGCGGGGGGCCCAGGGAGCAGTTCTTC. This codes for CASSFYLSGGPREQFF. Complete variable domain (other parts from reference TRBV7-9 and TRBJ2-1): DTGVSQNPRHKITKRGQNVTFRCDPISEHNRLYWYRQTLGQGPEFLTYFQNEAQLEKSRLLSDRFSAERPKGSFSTLEIQRTEQGDSAMYLCASSFYLSGGPREQFFGPGTRLTVL.

This clone was observed a single time. V gene TRBV9 combines with J gene TRBJ1-6; the match to TRBD1 covers 11 bases. The CDR3 length is 16 residues. Germline CDR1 SGDLS, CDR2 YYNGEE. V lost 4 bases, J lost 7 bases, and 7 bases stayed unmatched. CDR3 sequence: CASSLEGQGANSPLHF. The CDR3 nucleotides are TGTGCCAGCAGCCTCGAAGGACAGGGGGCAAATTCACCCCTCCACTTT.

This chain uses TRBV30 with TRBJ2-3; 7 bases agree with TRBD2. The CDR3 runs to 14 residues. Trimming took 2 bases from V and 3 from J; bases not matched to a gene: 5. CDR1 GTSNPN and CDR2 SVGIG come from the germline V gene (reference sequence). The CDR3 region has the DNA TGTGCCTGGAGTCCACAACTAGCGACAGATACGCAGTATTTT. Amino acids: CAWSPQLATDTQYF.

The table lists this clone with a few counts. The rearrangement uses TRBV11-3 and TRBJ2-5, with D possibly being TRBD2 (6 bases). Germline CDR1 and CDR2: SGHNT and YENEEA. The V end lost 5 bases, the J end lost 5 bases, and 15 bases lay between the germline ends. There are 14 residues in the CDR3. Here the CDR3 DNA reads TGTGCCAGCAGCCGTTACGGGGGTATGGAGACCCAGTACTTC. It translates to CASSRYGGMETQYF.

This chain joins TRBV7-2 and TRBJ2-3; tentative D call: TRBD1 (6 bases). The V end lost 0 bases, the J end lost 3 bases, and 7 bases lay between the germline ends. Germline V gene sequence: CDR1 SGHTA, CDR2 FQGNSA. The CDR3 runs 14 residues. CDR3 loop: CASSLAGQTDTQYF. The CDR3 region has the DNA TGTGCCAGCAGCTTAGCAGGACAGACAGATACGCAGTATTTT.

This clone turned up a few times. The DNA of the CDR3 is TGTGCCAGCTCAAGAGGGGATACGCAGTATTTT. As protein: CASSRGDTQYF. V is TRBV18 and J is TRBJ2-3; maybe TRBD2 (5 bases). The CDR3 sequence is 11 residues long. Germline CDR1 reads KGHSH; CDR2 reads LQKENI. V was clipped by 5 bases and J by 6 bases, with 6 bases between them.

The chain combines TRBV30 with TRBJ2-7, with TRBD2 identical over 10 bases. Germline CDR1 and CDR2: GTSNPN and SVGIG (reference sequence). The V segment lost 8 bases and the J segment 4 bases; nucleotides outside the gene matches: 11. This CDR3 is built from 14 residues. For the CDR3, the DNA is TGTGCCGGGATGACTAGCGGGTTCGCGTACGAGCAGTACTTC. Amino acid sequence: CAGMTSGFAYEQYF.

The sample holds a few counts of this clone. The chain carries TRBV7-9 and TRBJ1-2; TRBD1 aligns across 9 bases. The CDR3 runs 13 residues. Germline CDR1 SEHNR, CDR2 FQNEAQ (reference sequence). V was clipped by 3 bases and J by 8 bases; unmatched bases: 4. The CDR3 bases are TGTGCCAGCAGCTTTTCAGGACAGGGGGGCTACACCTTC. Protein: CASSFSGQGGYTF.

The chain recombines TRBV18 with TRBJ2-7; TRBD2 might be the D (5 bases). The CDR3 consists of 14 residues. V lost 4 bases to trimming and J lost 1 base, with 11 bases between them. The germline V gene encodes CDR1 KGHSH and CDR2 LQKENI. CDR3 DNA: TGTGCCAGCTCACTCAACGGAGGTTCCTACGAGCAGTACTTC. It specifies CASSLNGGSYEQYF.

This clone was picked up a small number of times. J is TRBJ2-1 and V is TRBV11-2, with 13 bases aligning to TRBD2. With 5 bases clipped from V and 9 bases from J, the junction kept 10 bases outside the gene matches. This CDR3 has 16 amino acids. Germline V gene sequence: CDR1 SGHAT, CDR2 FQNNGV. The CDR3 region has the DNA TGTGCCAGCAGCCCGCGGACTAGCGGGAGATATCTTGAGCAGTTCTTC. Its translation: CASSPRTSGRYLEQFF.

In its sample, this clone was seen a few times. The chain couples TRBV5-4 to TRBJ2-2; 8 bases are shared with TRBD1. Germline CDR1 SGHNT, CDR2 YYREEE (reference sequence). The CDR3 has 14 amino acids. Trimming took 4 bases from V and 4 from J; bases not matched to a gene: 3. CDR3 residues: CASSLDRATGELFF. CDR3 bases: TGTGCCAGCAGCCTGGACAGGGCCACCGGGGAGCTGTTTTTT. The variable domain in full, completed from reference TRBV5-4 and TRBJ2-2, reads ETGVTQSPTHLIKTRGQQVTLRCSSQSGHNTVSWYQQALGQGPQFIFQYYREEENGRGNFPPRFSGLQFPNYSSELNVNALELDDSALYLCASSLDRATGELFFGEGSRLTVL.

The sample holds a few counts of this clone. The chain combines TRBV6-5 with TRBJ2-3, with a possible D match to TRBD1 (6 bases). The germline V and J ends were trimmed by 7 bases and 6 bases, with 8 bases remaining between them. The CDR3 length is 11 residues. The germline V gene has CDR1 MNHEY and CDR2 SVGAGI. In nucleotides, the CDR3 is TGTGCCAGCACTAGGGGGGATACGCAGTATTTT. It is translated as CASTRGDTQYF.

The chain uses TRBV25-1 and TRBJ2-5, with a tentative D call TRBD2 (6 bases). Germline values: CDR1 MGHDK, CDR2 SYGVNS. Trimming cost V 1 base and J 3 bases, with 6 bases left between them. The CDR3 runs 13 residues. The CDR3 DNA follows: TGTGCCAGCAGTGAATGGGGGGAAGAGACCCAGTACTTC. Translating it yields CASSEWGEETQYF.

The genes are TRBV6-6 and TRBJ1-6; the match to TRBD1 covers 9 bases. Per the germline V gene, CDR1 is MNHNY and CDR2 is SVGAGI (reference sequence). Trimming took 6 bases from V and 7 from J; bases not matched to a gene: 4. This CDR3 is built from 14 residues. The chain's CDR3 is CASSYGTGNSPLHF. CDR3 DNA sequence: TGTGCCAGCAGCTACGGGACAGGGAATTCACCCCTCCACTTT.